Described below is a single T cell receptor (beta chain) sequence and its context. Profiling relied on immunoSEQ multiplex PCR, and the TCRdb table lists in-frame clones only, not all of them. The sample lists approximately 120,000 clones; around 89% were seen once. These data belong to a study of blood T cell repertoires in COVID-19. The V segment lost 3 bases and the J segment 1 base; nucleotides outside the gene matches: 5. CDR1 and CDR2 (germline): KGHSH, LQKENI. This CDR3 is built from 16 residues. The sequence was obtained from a human donor in a cohort sampled during active COVID-19. The specimen was peripheral blood. The genes are TRBV18 and TRBJ2-5; 10 bases agree with TRBD2. CDR3 residues: CASSPWTSGAQETQYF. Written as DNA, the CDR3 is TGTGCCAGCTCACCGTGGACTAGCGGAGCCCAAGAGACCCAGTACTTC. Drawing the rest from reference TRBV18 and TRBJ2-5, the complete variable domain is NAGVMQNPRHLVRRRGQEARLRCSPMKGHSHVYWYRQLPEEGLKFMVYLQKENIIDESGMPKERFSAEFPKEGPSILRIQQVVRGDSAAYFCASSPWTSGAQETQYFGPGTRLLVL.